Each of the 30 T cell receptor beta chains below was sequenced from the same sample in a study of monozygotic twins with inflammatory bowel disease. TCRdb re-called the 5' RACE reads, yielding one record per CDR3 amino acid sequence without DNA. This sample's clone table lists 120,000 to 150,000 distinct CDR3 sequences. Specimen: blood. Source of these receptors: a human donor with ulcerative colitis or Crohn's disease, or a healthy co-twin of an affected twin (not recorded which).

The V call is TRBV7-9, the J call TRBJ2-7; the D gene TCRdb calls, TRBD1, cannot be checked with no DNA. CDR1 and CDR2 from the germline V gene are SEHNR and FQNEAQ (reference sequence). The CDR3 contains 14 residues. The CDR3: CASSFQGESYEQYF.

The chain recombines TRBV12-3 or TRBV12-4 with TRBJ2-2; TCRdb's D call, TRBD1, is unchecked because there is no DNA. There are 15 residues in the CDR3. Here the CDR3 reads CASSKQGRNTGELFF.

The chain employs TRBV2 and TRBJ2-1. This CDR3 spans 13 amino acids. CDR1 SNHLY and CDR2 FYNNEI come from the germline V gene. The CDR3: CASTGDLYNEQFF.

The chain carries TRBV7-9 and TRBJ2-3; TCRdb lists TRBD1, though no DNA is available to test this call. CDR1 and CDR2 (germline): SEHNR, FQNEAQ (reference sequence). The CDR3 is made up of 15 amino acids. CDR3 loop: CASSSTGGATDTQYF.

V and J are TRBV20-1 and TRBJ1-4; TCRdb's D gene call, TRBD1, goes unchecked for lack of DNA. CDR1 DFQATT and CDR2 SNEGSKA come from the germline V gene (reference sequence). The CDR3 contains 15 residues. The CDR3 spells CSARDRRGAAEKLFF.

CDR3 residues: CASSFEGAGNTIYF. This chain joins TRBV28 and TRBJ1-3. Per germline, CDR1 MDHEN and CDR2 SYDVKM. The length of the CDR3 is 14 residues.

CDR3 region: CASSNTGQDNYEQYF. The J gene is TRBJ2-7, the V gene TRBV7-2; with no DNA, the TCRdb D assignment of TRBD1 cannot be verified. The CDR3 is 15 amino acids. Germline V CDR1 and CDR2: SGHTA, FQGNSA.

The V call is TRBV5-4, the J call TRBJ2-3. Germline V lookup: CDR1 SGHNT, CDR2 YYREEE (reference sequence). The CDR3 has 13 residues. This CDR3 reads CASSLGSTDTQYF.

V and J are TRBV7-6 and TRBJ2-2; TCRdb gives TRBD1 as the D gene, but with no DNA this cannot be confirmed. CDR1 is SGHVS and CDR2 is FNYEAQ in the germline V gene. The CDR3 covers 16 residues. CDR3 sequence: CASSLVRGAGTGELFF.

This rearrangement joins TRBV7-9 to TRBJ2-2; TCRdb lists TRBD2, though no DNA is available to test this call. In germline, CDR1 is SEHNR, CDR2 FQNEAQ (reference sequence). The CDR3 runs 17 residues. The CDR3 loop is CASSFPKGRKNTGELFF. Using reference TRBV7-9 and TRBJ2-2 for the parts outside the CDR3, the full variable domain is DTGVSQNPRHKITKRGQNVTFRCDPISEHNRLYWYRQTLGQGPEFLTYFQNEAQLEKSRLLSDRFSAERPKGSFSTLEIQRTEQGDSAMYLCASSFPKGRKNTGELFFGEGSRLTVL.

This sequence joins TRBV2 and TRBJ2-6; the D call of TRBD1 rests on TCRdb alone, since no DNA is present to check it. The CDR3 has 15 residues. Per the germline V gene, CDR1 is SNHLY and CDR2 is FYNNEI. The CDR3 protein is CASTPGGSGANVLTF.

The rearrangement links TRBV4-3 to TRBJ1-1; no DNA is available, so the TRBD1 call from TCRdb remains unchecked. The CDR3 runs 15 residues. The germline V gene has CDR1 LGHNA and CDR2 YSLEER. The CDR3 sequence is CASSHRTGKNTEAFF.

The chain has TRBV4-1 and TRBJ2-7; the D gene TCRdb calls, TRBD1, cannot be checked with no DNA. CDR1 and CDR2 (germline): MGHRA, YSYEKL. The CDR3 consists of 15 residues. This chain's CDR3 is CASSPSAGGYYEQYF.

The chain has TRBV10-3 and TRBJ2-5; checking the TCRdb D call of TRBD2 is not possible without DNA. The germline gives CDR1 ENHRY, CDR2 SYGVKD. The CDR3 consists of 13 residues. The CDR3 loop is CAISAGGEETQYF.

This chain links TRBV12-3 or TRBV12-4 with TRBJ2-3; TCRdb designates TRBD1, a call that cannot be tested without DNA. CDR3 size: 11 residues. The CDR3 spells CATHGGDTQYF.

This sequence joins TRBV5-1 and TRBJ2-3; TCRdb reports TRBD1, a call that lacks DNA to check it against. CDR1 is SGHRS and CDR2 is YFSETQ in the germline V gene. This CDR3 contains 15 residues. The CDR3 loop reads CASSHRGRVTDTQYF.

The genes are TRBV6-6 and TRBJ2-7. From germline, CDR1 is MNHNY and CDR2 SVGAGI (reference sequence). The CDR3 totals 14 residues. CDR3 region: CASSRGRLNYEQYF.

This chain joins TRBV20-1 and TRBJ2-7; lacking DNA, the TRBD1 call made by TCRdb goes unchecked. The CDR3 loop spans 13 amino acids. Germline V gene data show CDR1 as DFQATT and CDR2 as SNEGSKA (reference sequence). The CDR3 region is CSAPKQGSWEQYF.

The chain couples TRBV28 to TRBJ2-7. Germline assignment: CDR1 MDHEN and CDR2 SYDVKM. The CDR3 runs 16 residues. CDR3 region: CASSLLLTGKGYEQYF.

The V gene is TRBV5-1, the J gene TRBJ2-7; absent DNA, TCRdb's TRBD1 call cannot be checked. The CDR3 length is 15 residues. Germline CDR1 and CDR2: SGHRS and YFSETQ. This CDR3 reads CASSLDAGQGYEQYF.

The CDR3 spells CASSEQAADEKLFF. The J gene is TRBJ1-4, the V gene TRBV7-9; lacking DNA, the TRBD1 call made by TCRdb goes unchecked. In germline, CDR1 is SEHNR, CDR2 FQNEAQ (reference sequence). The CDR3 spans 14 residues.

The rearrangement uses TRBV12-3 or TRBV12-4 and TRBJ1-4; TCRdb calls TRBD1, which cannot be checked without DNA. CDR3 length: 18 amino acids. The CDR3 here is CASSSPGAVAATNEKLFF.

The chain is built from TRBV7-2 and TRBJ2-4; with no DNA, the TCRdb D assignment of TRBD1 cannot be verified. The V gene's germline CDR1 is SGHTA and CDR2 FQGNSA. The CDR3 loop spans 14 amino acids. Here the CDR3 reads CASSLGTGGGIQYF.

CDR3 residues: CASLGSSRGSPLHF. The chain is built from TRBV7-9 and TRBJ1-6. Germline-derived CDR1 and CDR2 are SEHNR and FQNEAQ (reference sequence). The CDR3 spans 14 residues.

V and J are TRBV12-3 or TRBV12-4 and TRBJ1-6. The CDR3 totals 12 residues. The CDR3 loop reads CASSFQDSPLHF.

The CDR3 here is CASSTRQGSSPLHF. This chain joins TRBV9 and TRBJ1-6; TCRdb returns TRBD1, unconfirmable since there is no DNA. The CDR3 totals 14 residues. CDR1 is SGDLS and CDR2 is YYNGEE in the germline V gene.

V gene TRBV6-2 or TRBV6-3 combines with J gene TRBJ1-2. The germline V gene has CDR1 MNHEY and CDR2 SVGEGT. The CDR3 extends over 12 amino acids. The chain's CDR3 is CASSYLMYGYTF.

This chain links TRBV2 with TRBJ1-5. Germline V gene sequence: CDR1 SNHLY, CDR2 FYNNEI. The CDR3 consists of 15 residues. This CDR3 reads CASRWSFGGNQPQHF.

The chain joins TRBV7-3 to TRBJ2-2; the TCRdb call, TRBD1, lacks DNA for checking. The germline gives CDR1 SGHTA, CDR2 FQGTGA. CDR3 length equals 15 residues. CDR3 sequence reads: CASSLGHGGSGELFF.

This chain joins TRBV29-1 and TRBJ2-1. The CDR3 extends over 12 amino acids. CDR1 and CDR2 (germline): SQVTM, ANQGSEA. CDR3 sequence: CALEPQSNEQFF.